This TCR beta chain is from a study of blood T cells in healthy people across ages. This clonotype was seen many times. Germline CDR1 reads ENHRY; CDR2 reads SYGVKD. The CDR3 contains 15 residues. The germline V and J ends were trimmed by 1 base and 7 bases, with 14 bases remaining between them. A sample-barcoded 5' primer and a J-beta primer mix were used in a second PCR of about 7 to 12 cycles. TCRdb re-called the 5' RACE reads through MiXCR, storing one row per CDR3 protein. This sample yields fewer than 900,000 distinct CDR3 sequences, of which under 40% are seen a single time; 13% belongs to the top ten.

Sequences were obtained from blood. The sequence was collected from a man between 18 and 29 years old in good health. J is TRBJ2-1 and V is TRBV10-3, with TRBD2 as a possible D gene (5 bases). CDR3 in amino acids: CAISELASLGNEQFF. For the CDR3, the DNA is TGTGCCATCAGTGAGTTAGCGAGTCTGGGGAATGAGCAGTTCTTC.